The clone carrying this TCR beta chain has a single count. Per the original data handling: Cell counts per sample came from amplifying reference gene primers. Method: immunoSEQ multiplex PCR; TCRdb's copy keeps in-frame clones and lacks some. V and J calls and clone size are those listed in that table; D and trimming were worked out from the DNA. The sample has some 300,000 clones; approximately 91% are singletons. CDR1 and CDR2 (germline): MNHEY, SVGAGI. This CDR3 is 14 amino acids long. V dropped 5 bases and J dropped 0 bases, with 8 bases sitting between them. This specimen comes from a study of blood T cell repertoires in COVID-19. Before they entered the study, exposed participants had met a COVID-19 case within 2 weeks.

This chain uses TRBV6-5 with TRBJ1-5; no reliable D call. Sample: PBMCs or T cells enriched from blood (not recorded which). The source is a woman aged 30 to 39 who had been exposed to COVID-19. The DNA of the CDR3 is TGTGCCAGCAGTCCAGTACGTAGCAATCAGCCCCAGCATTTT. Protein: CASSPVRSNQPQHF.